The T cell receptor (beta chain) described here comes from a study of blood T cell repertoires in COVID-19. Overall study: PBMCs, B-cell-depleted T cells, or T cells provided the cDNA or gDNA that made up the material.

Sequencing used immunoSEQ multiplex PCR; TCRdb keeps in-frame clones, though not all of them. Here the sample spans about 430,000 clones, over 75% being singletons. V lost 10 bases and J 9 bases, leaving 16 bases between the germline ends. The length of the CDR3 is 12 residues. The gene calls are TRBV12-3 or TRBV12-4 and TRBJ1-5, with D perhaps matching TRBD1 (5 bases). This sequence originates from a woman aged 18-29 years who had been exposed to COVID-19. The specimen was PBMCs or T cells enriched from blood (not recorded which). The CDR3 reads CAIQWGSLPQHF. DNA for the CDR3: TGTGCCATCCAGTGGGGCAGTCTGCCCCAGCATTTT.